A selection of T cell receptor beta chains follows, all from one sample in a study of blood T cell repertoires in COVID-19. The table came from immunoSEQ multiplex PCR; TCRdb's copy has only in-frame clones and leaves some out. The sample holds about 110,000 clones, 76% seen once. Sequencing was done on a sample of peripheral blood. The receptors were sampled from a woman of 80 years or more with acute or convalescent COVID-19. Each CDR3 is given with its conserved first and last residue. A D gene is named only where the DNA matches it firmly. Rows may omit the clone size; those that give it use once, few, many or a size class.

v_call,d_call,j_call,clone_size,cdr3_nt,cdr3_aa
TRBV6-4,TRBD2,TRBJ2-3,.,TGTGCCAGCAGTGTCTCCGCGGCTAGCGGAAACACAGATACGCAGTATTTT,CASSVSAASGNTDTQYF
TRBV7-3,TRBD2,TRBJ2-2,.,TGTGCCAGCAGCCCACGGGGGGAGGAGGAGCTGTTTTTT,CASSPRGEEELFF
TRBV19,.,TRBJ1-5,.,TGTGCCAGTGCCCGCCGGGACATCTGGGATCAGCCCCAGCATTTT,CASARRDIWDQPQHF
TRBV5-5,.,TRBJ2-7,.,TGTGCCAGCAGCTTTACCGTTACCAGTGCCTACGAGCAGTACTTC,CASSFTVTSAYEQYF
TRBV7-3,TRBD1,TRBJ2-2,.,TGTGCCAGCAGCTTGGCGGGACAGGGGGCCGGCGGGGAGCTGTTTTTT,CASSLAGQGAGGELFF
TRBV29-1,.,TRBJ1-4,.,TGCAGCGTTGGAAGGGGGAGTAATGAAAAACTGTTTTTT,CSVGRGSNEKLFF
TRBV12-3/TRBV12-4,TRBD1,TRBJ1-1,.,TGTGCCAGCAGGACAGGGCTGAACACTGAAGCTTTCTTT,CASRTGLNTEAFF
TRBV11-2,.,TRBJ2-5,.,TGTGCCAGCAGCGAGAGGGCGGCTAGCTCGAGTGAGACCCAGTACTTC,CASSERAASSSETQYF
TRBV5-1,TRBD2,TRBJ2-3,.,TGCGCCAGCAGCTTGGGATCTAGCGGGGCCACGGATACGCAGTATTTT,CASSLGSSGATDTQYF
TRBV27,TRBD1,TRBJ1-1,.,TGTGCCAGCAGTAAACAGGGGTTAGTTGGTCCGACTGAAGCTTTCTTT,CASSKQGLVGPTEAFF
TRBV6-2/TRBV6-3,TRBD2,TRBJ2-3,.,TGTGCCAGCAGTTCGGGGACTACGAGAGATACGCAGTATTTT,CASSSGTTRDTQYF
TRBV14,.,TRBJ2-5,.,TGTGCCAGCAGCCAACTAGGGGCCGTAGAGACCCAGTACTTC,CASSQLGAVETQYF
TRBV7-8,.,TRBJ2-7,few,TGTGCCAGCAGCTTGTCAGGGGGGCCCTACGAGCAGTACTTC,CASSLSGGPYEQYF
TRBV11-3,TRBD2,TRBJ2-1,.,TGTGCCAGCAGCTTGGTAAGCGGGAGCGATGAGCAGTTCTTC,CASSLVSGSDEQFF
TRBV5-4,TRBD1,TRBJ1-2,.,TGTGCCAGCAGCCAGGGGACAGGGTTAAACTATGGCTACACCTTC,CASSQGTGLNYGYTF
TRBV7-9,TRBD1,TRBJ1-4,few,TGTGCCAGCAGCTTAGAGGGGACAGAGAATGAAAAACTGTTTTTT,CASSLEGTENEKLFF
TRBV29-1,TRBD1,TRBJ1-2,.,TGCAGCGTTTCCGGGACAGAGGCCGCCCACTATGGCTACACCTTC,CSVSGTEAAHYGYTF
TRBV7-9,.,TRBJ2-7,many,TGTGCCAGCAGCTTGGACAGATCCGACGCGTATCAGTACTTC,CASSLDRSDAYQYF
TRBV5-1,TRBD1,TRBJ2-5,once,TGCGCCAGCAGCTTGGAGAGAGGGACAGGGTCCCAAGAGACCCAGTACTTC,CASSLERGTGSQETQYF
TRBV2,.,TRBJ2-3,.,TGTGCCAGCAGTGAAATCGCGGATACGCAGTATTTT,CASSEIADTQYF
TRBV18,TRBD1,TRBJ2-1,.,TGTGCCAGCTCACCCGGGACAGGGAGCTACAATGAGCAGTTCTTC,CASSPGTGSYNEQFF
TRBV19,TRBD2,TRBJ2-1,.,TGTGCCAGTAGTATAGGGCCCCAAGCGGGGTTGGTGTACAATGAGCAGTTCTTC,CASSIGPQAGLVYNEQFF
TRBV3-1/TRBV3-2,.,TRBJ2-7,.,TGTGCCAGCAGCCTGTTACAGGGAGACCGCTACGAGCAGTACTTC,CASSLLQGDRYEQYF
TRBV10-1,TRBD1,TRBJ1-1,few,TGCGCCAGCAGTAGGGACAGAGGTAACACTGAAGCTTTCTTT,CASSRDRGNTEAFF
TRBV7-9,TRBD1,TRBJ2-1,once,TGTGCCAGCAGCTTAGGAAACGACAGGGTCAGCCTCTTC,CASSLGNDRVSLF
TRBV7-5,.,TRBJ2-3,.,TGTGCCAGAAGCTCGGCGGGGGGGCTAGATACGCAGTATTTT,CARSSAGGLDTQYF
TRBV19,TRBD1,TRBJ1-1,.,TGTGCCAGTAGTAACAGACAGGGCCGAACTGAAGCTTTCTTT,CASSNRQGRTEAFF
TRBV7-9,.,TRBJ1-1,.,TGTGCCAGCAGCTTCAGGGATACTGAAGCTTTCTTT,CASSFRDTEAFF
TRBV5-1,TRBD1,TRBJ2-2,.,TGCGCCAGCAGCTTGGGGGGACAGTACACCGGGGAGCTGTTTTTT,CASSLGGQYTGELFF
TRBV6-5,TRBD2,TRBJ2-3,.,TGTGCCAGCCGACGGGGGGCGGGAGGTACAGATACGCAGTATTTT,CASRRGAGGTDTQYF
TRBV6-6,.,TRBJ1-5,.,TGTGCCAGCAGTTATTACCGGAGCAATCAGCCCCAGCATTTT,CASSYYRSNQPQHF
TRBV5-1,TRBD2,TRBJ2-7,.,TGCGCCAGCAGCCCATCTAGCGGGGTCTCCTACGAGCAGTACTTC,CASSPSSGVSYEQYF
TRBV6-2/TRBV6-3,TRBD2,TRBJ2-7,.,TGTGCCAGCAGTCGGGACTATGCCTACGAGCAGTACTTC,CASSRDYAYEQYF
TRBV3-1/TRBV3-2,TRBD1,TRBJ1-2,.,TGTGCCAGCAGCCAATGGACAGGGGAGTCGAGCTACACCTTC,CASSQWTGESSYTF
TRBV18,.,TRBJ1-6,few,TGTGCCAGCTCACCCGGTATTGATTCACCCCTCCACTTT,CASSPGIDSPLHF
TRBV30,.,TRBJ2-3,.,TGTGCCTGGAGTTTGTTGGCCGACATGGCAGATACGCAGTATTTT,CAWSLLADMADTQYF
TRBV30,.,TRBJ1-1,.,TGTGCCTGGAGTGTACTCACTGAAGCTTTCTTT,CAWSVLTEAFF
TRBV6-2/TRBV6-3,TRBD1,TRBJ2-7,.,TGTGCCAGCAGTTCCGACAGGGGCGGATACGAGCAGTACTTC,CASSSDRGGYEQYF
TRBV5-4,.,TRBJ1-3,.,TGTGCCAGCAGCCATAGGACAAACTCTGGAAACACCATATATTTT,CASSHRTNSGNTIYF
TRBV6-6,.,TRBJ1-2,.,TGTGCCAGCAGTTACGATAGCGCGCCATCCCCCTATGGCTACACCTTC,CASSYDSAPSPYGYTF
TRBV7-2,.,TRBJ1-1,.,TGTGCCAGCAGCTTATGGGAGGGGATGGGAAACACTGAAGCTTTCTTT,CASSLWEGMGNTEAFF
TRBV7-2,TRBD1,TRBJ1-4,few,TGTGCCAGCAGCTTAGGCGGGACAGGGGGTTCTGAAAAACTGTTTTTT,CASSLGGTGGSEKLFF
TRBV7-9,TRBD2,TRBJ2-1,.,TGTGCCAGCAGCTTGCTATACACGGCTAGCGGGAGTAATGAGCAGTTCTTC,CASSLLYTASGSNEQFF
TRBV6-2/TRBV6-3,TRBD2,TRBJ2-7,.,TGTGCCAGCAGTTACCGGGCGGGAGGGTCCTACGAGCAGTACTTC,CASSYRAGGSYEQYF
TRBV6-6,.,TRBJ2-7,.,TGTGCCAGCAGCTGGGGGCGCCCCCCCTACGAGCAGTACTTC,CASSWGRPPYEQYF
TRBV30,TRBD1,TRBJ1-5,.,TGTGCCTGGAGTGGGCAGGGGGATCAGCCCCAGCATTTT,CAWSGQGDQPQHF
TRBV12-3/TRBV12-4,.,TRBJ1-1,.,TGTGCCAGTAGACCATTGACTGACACTGAAGCTTTCTTT,CASRPLTDTEAFF
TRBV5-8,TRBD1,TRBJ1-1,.,TGTGCCAACAACCCAGGGACAGGGGGTTTGAACACTGAAGCTTTCTTT,CANNPGTGGLNTEAFF
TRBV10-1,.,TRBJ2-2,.,TGCGCCAGCAGTGTCGGCAGGGGTGGACACCGGGAGCTGTTTTTT,CASSVGRGGHRELFF
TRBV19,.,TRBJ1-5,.,TGTGCCAGTACCAGCCAGGGGAATAGCAATCAGCCCCAGCATTTT,CASTSQGNSNQPQHF
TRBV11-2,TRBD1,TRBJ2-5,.,TGTGCCAGCAGCCGAGACAGGGCCGAGACCCAGTACTTC,CASSRDRAETQYF
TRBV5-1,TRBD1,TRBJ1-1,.,TGCGCCAGCAGCTTGAACAGGGGCGACACTGAAGCTTTCTTT,CASSLNRGDTEAFF
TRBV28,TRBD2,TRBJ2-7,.,TGTGCCAGCAGTTCCTCCGGGACTAGCGGGCTCTACGAGCAGTACTTC,CASSSSGTSGLYEQYF
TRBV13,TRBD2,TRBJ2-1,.,TGTGCCAGCAGCTCCTTCGCGTCTAGCGGCTCCTACAATGAGCAGTTCTTC,CASSSFASSGSYNEQFF
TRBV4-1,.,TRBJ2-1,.,TGCGCCAGCAGCCTCAGAGCGGGCGCCGACTCCTACAATGAGCAGTTCTTC,CASSLRAGADSYNEQFF